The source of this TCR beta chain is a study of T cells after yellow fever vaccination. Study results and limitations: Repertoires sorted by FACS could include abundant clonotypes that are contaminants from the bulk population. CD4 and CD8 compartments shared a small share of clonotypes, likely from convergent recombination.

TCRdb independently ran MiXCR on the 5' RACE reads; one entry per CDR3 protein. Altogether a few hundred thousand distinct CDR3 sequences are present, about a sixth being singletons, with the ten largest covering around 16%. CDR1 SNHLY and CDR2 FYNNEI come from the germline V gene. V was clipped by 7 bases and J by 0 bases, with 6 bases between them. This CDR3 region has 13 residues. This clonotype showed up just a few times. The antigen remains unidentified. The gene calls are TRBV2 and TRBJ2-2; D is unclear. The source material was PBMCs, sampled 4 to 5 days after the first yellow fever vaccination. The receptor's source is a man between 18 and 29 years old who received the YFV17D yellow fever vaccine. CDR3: CASTLSNTGELFF. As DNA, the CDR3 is TGTGCCAGCACCCTCTCGAACACCGGGGAGCTGTTTTTT.